This passage covers 30 T cell receptor beta chains from one sample sequenced in a study of cytomegalovirus exposure and HLA in healthy donors (dated by TCRdb to 2016 to 2017). Library preparation was by the immunoSEQ multiplex PCR assay. The multiplex PCR relied on a mix of 60 forward primers for TCR Vbeta segments and 13 reverse primers for TCR Jbeta segments. In its TCRdb copy, this immuneACCESS table keeps in-frame sequences only and misses some clones. Where compared with another copy, unresolved V genes explain less than half of these, and the others have no known cause. This sample's table has entries for about 74,000 clones. Clones ranked in the top ten supply 6% to 8% of the sample. Sequences were obtained from PBMCs. The receptor source for this set is a female donor in good health and CMV-seropositive.

The V call is TRBV15, the J call TRBJ1-2, with TRBD1 identical over 9 bases. This CDR3 has 14 residues. The ends lost 5 bases at V and 8 bases at J; junction bases unmatched: 9. CDR1 is LNHNV and CDR2 is YYDKDF in the germline V gene (reference sequence). The CDR3 loop is CATSPRTGVGGYTF. CDR3 nucleotides: TGTGCCACCAGCCCCCGGACAGGGGTAGGCGGCTACACCTTC.

V is TRBV19 and J is TRBJ1-2; a possible D gene is TRBD1 (6 bases). CDR1 is LNHDA and CDR2 is SQIVND in the germline V gene (reference sequence). The CDR3 is 14 amino acids. Trimming cost V 4 bases and J 4 bases, with 13 bases left between them. The CDR3 spells CASSNRGRGYGYTF. The CDR3, as DNA: TGTGCCAGTAGTAATAGGGGCAGGGGCTATGGCTACACCTTC.

The V and J genes are TRBV9 and TRBJ1-3; 12 bases fit TRBD1. V dropped 4 bases and J dropped 7; count of bases not matched to a gene: 9. The CDR3 extends over 16 amino acids. CDR1 SGDLS and CDR2 YYNGEE come from the germline V gene. The CDR3 protein is CASSPPGQGAHNTIYF. The CDR3 coding sequence is TGTGCCAGCAGCCCACCGGGACAGGGGGCTCACAACACCATATATTTT. Combining the CDR3 with reference TRBV9 and TRBJ1-3 gives the whole variable domain DSGVTQTPKHLITATGQRVTLRCSPRSGDLSVYWYQQSLDQGLQFLIQYYNGEERAKGNILERFSAQQFPDLHSELNLSSLELGDSALYFCASSPPGQGAHNTIYFGEGSWLTVV.

The genes are TRBV4-2 and TRBJ1-1; weak D call: TRBD1 (6 bases). The V and J ends lost 1 base and 4 bases respectively, with 13 bases between them. Germline CDR1 reads LGHNA; CDR2 reads YNFKEQ. The length of the CDR3 is 15 residues. This CDR3 reads CASSQGSGGATEAFF. The CDR3 nucleotides are TGTGCCAGCAGCCAAGGATCTGGGGGGGCCACTGAAGCTTTCTTT.

As regards this clone: In the same sample, other DNA sequences code for this CDR3. This chain connects TRBV4-3 to TRBJ1-1; possible D gene TRBD1, 5 bases. CDR1 LGHNA and CDR2 YSLEER come from the germline V gene. Deletions cut 0 bases from V and 0 bases from J, with 5 bases between. The CDR3 is 14 residues long. Here the CDR3 reads CASSQDRVNTEAFF. The CDR3, as DNA: TGCGCCAGCAGCCAAGACAGGGTGAACACTGAAGCTTTCTTT.

The chain combines TRBV7-2 with TRBJ2-7; 8 bases map to TRBD1. With 6 bases clipped from V and 3 bases from J, the junction kept 7 bases outside the gene matches. The CDR3 runs 14 residues. In germline, CDR1 is SGHTA, CDR2 FQGNSA. The CDR3 here is CASSPRDRSYEQYF. The CDR3 region has the DNA TGTGCCAGCAGTCCCAGGGACAGGAGCTACGAGCAGTACTTC.

The chain is built from TRBV7-2 and TRBJ2-2; 7 nucleotides agree with TRBD1. Germline V gene sequence: CDR1 SGHTA, CDR2 FQGNSA. This CDR3 is built from 15 residues. The V and J ends lost 5 bases and 5 bases, in that order; junction bases with no gene match: 8. The CDR3, as DNA: TGTGCCAGCAGCGAGCCCGGGACAGAAACCGGGGAGCTGTTTTTT. It specifies CASSEPGTETGELFF.

The chain has TRBV5-4 and TRBJ1-3; D might be TRBD1 (6 bases). Germline values: CDR1 SGHNT, CDR2 YYREEE (reference sequence). Trimming took 0 bases from V and 0 from J, leaving 7 bases between them. This CDR3 has 15 amino acids. CDR3 coding DNA: TGTGCCAGCAGCTTGGACAGGGACTCTGGAAACACCATATATTTT. It translates to CASSLDRDSGNTIYF.

The DNA for the CDR3 is TGCGCCAGCAGCCTGGGGCTAGTAGTCTCCAAAAACATTCAGTACTTC. Translated: CASSLGLVVSKNIQYF. This chain connects TRBV5-1 to TRBJ2-4; tentatively, D is TRBD1 (5 bases). Trimming removed 4 bases from V and 2 bases from J, with 16 bases in between. This CDR3 is built from 16 residues. The germline V gene encodes CDR1 SGHRS and CDR2 YFSETQ.

The chain recombines TRBV6-5 with TRBJ2-7; TRBD2 is a possible D gene (5 bases). CDR3 size: 13 residues. Per the germline V gene, CDR1 is MNHEY and CDR2 is SVGAGI. Trimming left V 5 bases short and J 7 bases short, with 15 bases between. The CDR3 protein is CASSPNFSGEQYF. The DNA for the CDR3 is TGTGCCAGCAGTCCGAACTTCTCGGGGGAGCAGTACTTC.

The genes are TRBV23-1 and TRBJ2-2, with 7 bases matching TRBD1. TRBV23-1 is flagged as an ORF with uncertain function. V lost 8 bases and J lost 5; bases outside the gene matches: 11. CDR3 length: 15 amino acids. CDR3 residues: CASAPNRGETGELFF. The CDR3 DNA reads as TGCGCCAGCGCTCCCAACAGGGGCGAAACCGGGGAGCTGTTTTTT.

As DNA, the CDR3 is TGTGCCAGCAGCGGATCGGGACTAGTAACATCCGGGGAGCTGTTTTTT. It yields the protein CASSGSGLVTSGELFF. The chain couples TRBV7-2 to TRBJ2-2, with 8 nucleotides matching TRBD2. Trimming took 5 bases from V and 6 from J; bases not matched to a gene: 11. The CDR3 runs to 16 residues. Germline V gene sequence: CDR1 SGHTA, CDR2 FQGNSA.

This chain links TRBV2 with TRBJ1-1; D is unresolved. CDR1 and CDR2 (germline): SNHLY, FYNNEI. This CDR3 has 10 residues. V lost 8 bases to trimming and J lost 2 bases, with 3 bases between them. In nucleotides, the CDR3 is TGTGCCAGCCAAAACACTGAAGCTTTCTTT. As protein: CASQNTEAFF. Based on the CDR3 plus reference TRBV2 and TRBJ1-1, the full variable domain is EPEVTQTPSHQVTQMGQEVILRCVPISNHLYFYWYRQILGQKVEFLVSFYNNEISEKSEIFDDQFSVERPDGSNFTLKIRSTKLEDSAMYFCASQNTEAFFGQGTRLTVV.

This chain joins TRBV6-5 and TRBJ2-5; 8 bases map to TRBD1. This CDR3 has 15 amino acids. CDR1 is MNHEY, CDR2 SVGAGI, per germline. J was trimmed by 3 bases and V by 2 bases; bases with no gene match: 5. The chain's CDR3 is CASSYLRGPEETQYF. In DNA, the CDR3 is TGTGCCAGCAGTTACCTCAGGGGGCCCGAAGAGACCCAGTACTTC.

V gene TRBV15 combines with J gene TRBJ1-6; no clear D gene. V was clipped by 8 bases and J by 1 base, with 9 bases between them. This CDR3 is 14 amino acids long. The germline gives CDR1 LNHNV, CDR2 YYDKDF (reference sequence). Here the CDR3 DNA reads TGTGCCACCTGGGAGGGTTCCTATAATTCACCCCTCCACTTT. Translation gives CATWEGSYNSPLHF.

This rearrangement joins TRBV7-2 to TRBJ2-5; 8 bases align to TRBD2. Germline V CDR1 and CDR2: SGHTA, FQGNSA. This CDR3 comprises 16 residues. The V segment lost 7 bases and the J segment 7 bases; nucleotides outside the gene matches: 17. CDR3 nucleotides: TGTGCCAGCACCTCGATTTCGGCGGGGGGCCCTCCGACCCAGTACTTC. Residues: CASTSISAGGPPTQYF.

The V gene is TRBV30, the J gene TRBJ2-5; TRBD1 might be the D (5 bases). V was cut by 4 bases and J by 9 bases, with 9 bases left in between. Germline values: CDR1 GTSNPN, CDR2 SVGIG (reference sequence). The CDR3 extends over 10 amino acids. CDR3 residues: CAWKGASQYF. CDR3 nucleotide sequence: TGTGCCTGGAAAGGGGCTTCCCAGTACTTC.

As regards this clone: One end of the junction is discordant with germline, which a read error may explain. The J gene is TRBJ1-2, the V gene TRBV28; D perhaps matches TRBD1 (5 bases). This CDR3 is 13 amino acids long. The V gene's germline CDR1 is MDHEN and CDR2 SYDVKM. The CDR3 DNA reads as TGTGCCAGCACTTCCCCCGGGGGTGGCGGCTACATCTTC. It is translated as CASTSPGGGGYIF.

The chain couples TRBV7-3 to TRBJ2-3; 10 bases match TRBD1. Losses at the gene ends were 5 bases for V and 4 bases for J; bases not matched to a gene: 3. The CDR3 runs to 14 residues. CDR1 is SGHTA, CDR2 FQGTGA, per germline. CDR3 DNA: TGTGCCAGCAGCCAGACAGGGGGCCCAGATACGCAGTATTTT. It codes for CASSQTGGPDTQYF.

V and J are TRBV6-5 and TRBJ2-1; 14 bases align to TRBD2. V was clipped by 6 bases and J by 9 bases; unmatched bases: 4. The germline V gene has CDR1 MNHEY and CDR2 SVGAGI. CDR3 size: 14 residues. The CDR3 sequence: CASRLTSGGGEQFF. The CDR3 DNA reads as TGTGCCAGCAGGCTGACTAGCGGGGGGGGTGAGCAGTTCTTC.

The V gene is TRBV30, the J gene TRBJ2-7; 7 bases match TRBD1. Germline CDR1 GTSNPN, CDR2 SVGIG (reference sequence). V lost 6 bases, J lost 0 bases, and 8 bases stayed unmatched. CDR3 size: 14 residues. DNA of the CDR3: TGTGCCTGCAGAGACAGGGACAGCTCCTACGAGCAGTACTTC. Residues: CACRDRDSSYEQYF.

The chain employs TRBV5-4 and TRBJ2-7, with D possibly matching TRBD2 (5 bases). The V gene lost 1 base and the J gene lost 3 bases, with 8 bases spanning the gap. In germline, CDR1 is SGHNT, CDR2 YYREEE (reference sequence). This CDR3 is built from 13 residues. The CDR3 is CASSLTGSYEQYF. The CDR3 nucleotides are TGTGCCAGCAGCTTGACGGGAAGCTACGAGCAGTACTTC.

The chain has TRBV30 and TRBJ1-2, with TRBD1 identical over 8 bases. Germline V gene sequence: CDR1 GTSNPN, CDR2 SVGIG (reference sequence). V was clipped by 6 bases and J by 2 bases; unmatched bases: 11. The length of the CDR3 is 15 residues. In DNA form, the CDR3 reads TGTGCCTGTCCCGCCCGGACAGGGACCAACTATGGCTACACCTTC. Translating it yields CACPARTGTNYGYTF.

The chain has TRBV29-1 and TRBJ2-5; D is undetermined. The end of the DNA fits TRBJ2-7 better, so the J call may be wrong. This CDR3 has 12 amino acids. CDR1 is SQVTM, CDR2 ANQGSEA, per germline. The CDR3 region has the DNA TGCAGCGTCCGATACAGCTCCTACGAGCAGTACTTC. Residues: CSVRYSSYEQYF.

This chain connects TRBV6-6 to TRBJ2-7; TRBD2 is a possible D gene (5 bases). Germline loops: CDR1 MNHNY, CDR2 SVGAGI (reference sequence). The CDR3 contains 14 residues. The V gene lost 10 bases and the J gene lost 6 bases, with 22 bases spanning the gap. The CDR3 loop reads CAIGPEVGRGEQYF. DNA for the CDR3: TGTGCCATAGGGCCAGAGGTGGGTCGGGGCGAGCAGTACTTC.

V usage is TRBV5-1 and J usage is TRBJ1-2; D uncertain. This CDR3 is 16 amino acids long. CDR1 and CDR2 from the germline V gene are SGHRS and YFSETQ. The ends were cut back, 0 bases at V and 0 bases at J, with 12 bases in the middle. For the CDR3, the DNA is TGCGCCAGCAGCTTGGATCCCGGCGGGACTAACTATGGCTACACCTTC. It encodes CASSLDPGGTNYGYTF.

This sequence joins TRBV7-2 and TRBJ2-7; 13 bases map to TRBD2. The V segment lost 6 bases and the J segment 2 bases; nucleotides outside the gene matches: 7. The germline V gene encodes CDR1 SGHTA and CDR2 FQGNSA. The CDR3 runs to 16 residues. The CDR3 protein is CASSSLGTSGAYEQYF. As DNA, the CDR3 is TGTGCCAGCAGTTCTCTAGGGACTAGCGGGGCCTACGAGCAGTACTTC.

V is TRBV7-8 and J is TRBJ1-1, with unresolved D. Between the trimmed V and J ends, which lost 1 base and 2 bases, there was a span of 5 bases. Germline V gene sequence: CDR1 SGHVS, CDR2 FQNEAQ. The CDR3 length is 13 residues. The CDR3 loop reads CASSLGYNTEAFF. CDR3 DNA: TGTGCCAGCAGCTTAGGTTATAACACTGAAGCTTTCTTT.

This sequence joins TRBV9 and TRBJ2-1; tentatively, D is TRBD2 (5 bases). This CDR3 is built from 16 residues. Germline V lookup: CDR1 SGDLS, CDR2 YYNGEE. Trimming pared 4 bases from V and 2 bases from J, leaving 16 bases between. The CDR3 here is CASSPGLTPTYNEQFF. The CDR3 DNA reads TGTGCCAGCAGCCCTGGACTTACCCCAACCTACAATGAGCAGTTCTTC.

The chain has TRBV27 and TRBJ2-5, with 12 nucleotides matching TRBD2. Looked up from germline, CDR1 is MNHEY and CDR2 is SMNVEV (reference sequence). V shed 6 bases and J 5 bases; nucleotides not matched to a gene: 16. The CDR3 sequence is 18 residues long. The CDR3 spells CASRSDRLAGVPRETQYF. The CDR3 bases are TGTGCCAGCAGATCCGACAGACTAGCGGGGGTTCCTCGGGAGACCCAGTACTTC.